This entry concerns a single T cell receptor beta chain. Reverse transcription of roughly 0.5 to 1 ug RNA was carried out with random hexamers. In TCRdb, the immunoSEQ multiplex PCR reads were re-called with MiXCR into one record per CDR3 protein. The data hold 250,000 to 300,000 distinct CDR3 sequences, with approximately 84% observed a single time. From germline, CDR1 is ENHRY and CDR2 SYGVKD. This CDR3 spans 14 amino acids. V was trimmed by 6 bases and J by 8 bases, leaving 17 bases between them. The sample is drawn from a study of CD8 T cells in Susac syndrome. The source material was CD8+ T cells from PBMCs. The rearrangement joins TRBV10-3 to TRBJ2-1, with D perhaps TRBD2 (6 bases). This TCR came from a human donor with multiple sclerosis. CDR3 coding DNA: TGTGCCATCAGGTGGGACTCGCTCATGTATGAGCAGTTCTTC. Amino acids: CAIRWDSLMYEQFF.